The source of this T cell receptor (beta chain) is a study of T cell changes during pregnancy in multiple sclerosis (dated by TCRdb to between 2018 and 2020). Regarding the research as a whole: The study examined how the T cell repertoire changed over the course of pregnancy in women with multiple sclerosis.

The receptor library was made with the immunoSEQ multiplex PCR assay. The immuneACCESS repertoire file appears here via TCRdb, limited to in-frame rearrangements. These files lack a portion of the clones; in checked studies, under half of the deficit traces to unresolved V genes, and the cause of the others is not known. The sample includes approximately 80,000 clones, with approximately 94% observed a single time. The ten largest clonotypes hold about 2.3% of the sample. A word on this clone: The specificity of this receptor is unknown. It has no much larger one-base neighbor in the sample; base qualities were not kept.

This receptor was taken from a female donor with multiple sclerosis, enrolled in a pregnancy study. Sequences were derived from peripheral blood, sampled in the third trimester of pregnancy.

CDR3 loop: CASAPMDREAFF. The nucleotide sequence reads TGTGCTAGTGCCCCCATGGACAGGGAAGCTTTCTTT. The rearrangement combines TRBV12-5 with TRBJ1-1, and 7 bases in between align with TRBD1. The CDR3 covers 12 residues, taking in both the cysteine and the phenylalanine. Solely the CDR3 DNA is kept, with 36 bases framed from the first base. According to the germline V gene, CDR1 reads LGHNT and CDR2 reads FRNRAP. Germline trimming amounts to 7 bases on V and 8 bases on J, with 7 as the count of junction bases outside the gene matches.